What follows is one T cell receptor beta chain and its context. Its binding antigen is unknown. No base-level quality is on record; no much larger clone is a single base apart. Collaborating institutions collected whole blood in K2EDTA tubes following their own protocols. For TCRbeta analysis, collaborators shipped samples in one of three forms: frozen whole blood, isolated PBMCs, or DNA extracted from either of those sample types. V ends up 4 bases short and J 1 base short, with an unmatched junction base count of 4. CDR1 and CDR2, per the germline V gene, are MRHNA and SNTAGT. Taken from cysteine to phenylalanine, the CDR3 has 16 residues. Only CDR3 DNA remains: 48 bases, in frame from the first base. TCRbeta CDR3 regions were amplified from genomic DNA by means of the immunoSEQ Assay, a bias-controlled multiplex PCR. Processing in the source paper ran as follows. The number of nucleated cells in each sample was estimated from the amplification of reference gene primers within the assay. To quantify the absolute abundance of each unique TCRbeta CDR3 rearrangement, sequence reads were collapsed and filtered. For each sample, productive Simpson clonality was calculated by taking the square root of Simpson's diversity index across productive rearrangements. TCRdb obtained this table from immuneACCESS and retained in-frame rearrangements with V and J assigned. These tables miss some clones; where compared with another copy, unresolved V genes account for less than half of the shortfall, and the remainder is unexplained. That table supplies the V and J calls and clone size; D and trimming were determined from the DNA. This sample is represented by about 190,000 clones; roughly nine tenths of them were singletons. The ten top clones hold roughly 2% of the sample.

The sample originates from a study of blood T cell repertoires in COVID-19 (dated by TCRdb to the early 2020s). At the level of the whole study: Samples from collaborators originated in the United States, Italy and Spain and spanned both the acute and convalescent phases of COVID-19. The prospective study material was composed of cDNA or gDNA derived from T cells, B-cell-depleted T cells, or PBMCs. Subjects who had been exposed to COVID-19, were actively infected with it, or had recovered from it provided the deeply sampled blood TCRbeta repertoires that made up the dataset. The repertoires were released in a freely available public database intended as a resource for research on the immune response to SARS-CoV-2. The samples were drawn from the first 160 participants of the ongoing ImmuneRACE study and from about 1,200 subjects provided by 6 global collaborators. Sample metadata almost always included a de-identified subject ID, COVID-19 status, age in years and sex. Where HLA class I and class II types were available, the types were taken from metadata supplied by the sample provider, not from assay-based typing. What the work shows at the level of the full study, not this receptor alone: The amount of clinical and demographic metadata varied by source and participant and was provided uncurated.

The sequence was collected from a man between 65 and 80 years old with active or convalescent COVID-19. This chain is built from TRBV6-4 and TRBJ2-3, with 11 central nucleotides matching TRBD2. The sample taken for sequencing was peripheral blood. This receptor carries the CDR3 CASSAATSGGTDTQYF. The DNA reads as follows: TGTGCCAGCAGTGCCGCGACTAGCGGGGGCACAGATACGCAGTATTTT.